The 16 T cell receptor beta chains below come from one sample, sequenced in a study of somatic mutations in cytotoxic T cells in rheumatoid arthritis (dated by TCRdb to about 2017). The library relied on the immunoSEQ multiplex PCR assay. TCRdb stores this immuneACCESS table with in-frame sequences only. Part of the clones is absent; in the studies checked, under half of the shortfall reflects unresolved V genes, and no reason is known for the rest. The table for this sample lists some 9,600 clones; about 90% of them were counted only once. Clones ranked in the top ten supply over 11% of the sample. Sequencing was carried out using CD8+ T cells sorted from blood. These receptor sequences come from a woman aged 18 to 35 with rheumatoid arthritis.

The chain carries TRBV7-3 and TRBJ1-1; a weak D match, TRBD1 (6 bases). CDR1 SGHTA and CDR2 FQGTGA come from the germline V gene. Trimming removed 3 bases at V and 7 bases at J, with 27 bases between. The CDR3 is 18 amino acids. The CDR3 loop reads CASSLNRDTFPQQIEAFF. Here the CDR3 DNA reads TGTGCCAGCAGCTTGAACCGGGACACCTTCCCCCAGCAGATTGAAGCTTTCTTT.

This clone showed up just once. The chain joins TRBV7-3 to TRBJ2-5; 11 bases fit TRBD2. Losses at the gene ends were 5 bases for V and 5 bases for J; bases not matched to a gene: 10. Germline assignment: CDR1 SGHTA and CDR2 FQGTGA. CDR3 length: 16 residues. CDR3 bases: TGTGCCAGCAGCCCAGTAGCGGGAGGGCCTGGTGAGACCCAGTACTTC. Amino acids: CASSPVAGGPGETQYF.

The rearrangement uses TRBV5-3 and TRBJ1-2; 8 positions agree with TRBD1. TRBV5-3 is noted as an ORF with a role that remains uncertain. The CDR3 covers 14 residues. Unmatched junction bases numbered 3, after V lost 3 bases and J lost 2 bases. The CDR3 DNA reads TGTGCCAGAAGCTACCAGGGGGCCAACTATGGCTACACCTTC. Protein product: CARSYQGANYGYTF.

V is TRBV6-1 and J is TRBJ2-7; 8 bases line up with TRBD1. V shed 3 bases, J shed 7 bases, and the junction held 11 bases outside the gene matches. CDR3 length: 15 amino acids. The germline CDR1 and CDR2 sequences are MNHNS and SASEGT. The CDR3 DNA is TGTGCCAGCAGTGATTCGGCGACAGGGGTTGGGGAGCAGTACTTC. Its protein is CASSDSATGVGEQYF.

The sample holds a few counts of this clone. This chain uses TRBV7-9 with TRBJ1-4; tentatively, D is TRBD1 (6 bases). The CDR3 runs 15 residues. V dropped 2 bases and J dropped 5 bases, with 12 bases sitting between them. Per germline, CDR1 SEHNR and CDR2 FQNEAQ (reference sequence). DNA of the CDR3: TGTGCCAGCAGCTTACAGGGGCTGGGGAATGAAAAACTGTTTTTT. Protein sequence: CASSLQGLGNEKLFF.

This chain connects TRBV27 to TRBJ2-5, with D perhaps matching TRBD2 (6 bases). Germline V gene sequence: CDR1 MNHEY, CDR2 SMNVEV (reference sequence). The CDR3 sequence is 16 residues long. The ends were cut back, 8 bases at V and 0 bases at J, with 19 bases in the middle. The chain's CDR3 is CASRRSSGLHQETQYF. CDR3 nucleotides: TGTGCCAGCCGACGATCTTCCGGACTACACCAAGAGACCCAGTACTTC.

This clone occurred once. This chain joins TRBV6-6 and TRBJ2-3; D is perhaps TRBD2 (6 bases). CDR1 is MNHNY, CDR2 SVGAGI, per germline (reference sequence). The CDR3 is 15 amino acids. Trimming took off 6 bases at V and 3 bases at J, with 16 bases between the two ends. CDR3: CASRGPGTVTDTQYF. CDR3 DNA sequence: TGTGCCAGCAGAGGACCCGGGACTGTTACAGATACGCAGTATTTT.

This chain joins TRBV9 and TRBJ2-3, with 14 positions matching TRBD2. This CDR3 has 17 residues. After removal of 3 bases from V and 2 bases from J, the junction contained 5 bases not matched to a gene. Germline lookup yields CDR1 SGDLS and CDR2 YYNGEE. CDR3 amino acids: CASSARLAGGVTDTQYF. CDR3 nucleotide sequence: TGTGCCAGCAGCGCGAGACTAGCGGGGGGGGTCACAGATACGCAGTATTTT.

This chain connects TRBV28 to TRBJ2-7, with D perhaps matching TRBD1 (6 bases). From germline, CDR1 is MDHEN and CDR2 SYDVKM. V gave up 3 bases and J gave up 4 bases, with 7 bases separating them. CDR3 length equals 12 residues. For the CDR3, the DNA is TGTGCCAGCAGTTTCAGGGGATACGAGCAGTACTTC. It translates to CASSFRGYEQYF. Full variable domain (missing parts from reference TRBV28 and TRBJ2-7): DVKVTQSSRYLVKRTGEKVFLECVQDMDHENMFWYRQDPGLGLRLIYFSYDVKMKEKGDIPEGYSVSREKKERFSLILESASTNQTSMYLCASSFRGYEQYFGPGTRLTVT.

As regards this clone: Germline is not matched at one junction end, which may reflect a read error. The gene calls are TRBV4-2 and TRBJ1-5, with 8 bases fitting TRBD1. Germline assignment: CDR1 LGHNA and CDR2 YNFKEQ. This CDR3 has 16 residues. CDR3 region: CARSHIGQGPNQPQHF. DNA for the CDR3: TGTGCCCGCAGCCATATAGGACAGGGACCGAACCAGCCCCAGCATTTT.

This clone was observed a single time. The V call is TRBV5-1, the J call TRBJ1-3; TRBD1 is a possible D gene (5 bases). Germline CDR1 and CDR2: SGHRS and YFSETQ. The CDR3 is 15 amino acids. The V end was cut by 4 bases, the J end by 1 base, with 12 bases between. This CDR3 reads CASSLGVWSGNTIYF. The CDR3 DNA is TGCGCCAGCAGCCTAGGGGTTTGGTCTGGAAACACCATATATTTT.

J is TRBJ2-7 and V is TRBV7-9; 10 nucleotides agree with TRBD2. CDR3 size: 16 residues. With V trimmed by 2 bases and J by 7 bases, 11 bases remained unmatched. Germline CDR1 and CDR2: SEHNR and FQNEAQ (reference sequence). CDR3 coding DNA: TGTGCCAGCAGCTTAACGGTGGTAGCGGGAGGCGATGAGCAGTACTTC. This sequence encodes CASSLTVVAGGDEQYF.

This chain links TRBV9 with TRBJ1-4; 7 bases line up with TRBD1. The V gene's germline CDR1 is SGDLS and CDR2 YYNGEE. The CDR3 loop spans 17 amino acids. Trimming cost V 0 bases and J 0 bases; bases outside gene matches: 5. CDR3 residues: CASSVARDSATNEKLFF. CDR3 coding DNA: TGTGCCAGCAGCGTAGCGAGGGACAGTGCAACTAATGAAAAACTGTTTTTT.

The CDR3 nucleotides are TGTGCCAGCACCGAAGGGGGTCACGGGGAGCTGTTTTTT. It specifies CASTEGGHGELFF. This chain connects TRBV6-5 to TRBJ2-2; maybe TRBD1 (6 bases). The CDR3 is 13 amino acids. Per the germline V gene, CDR1 is MNHEY and CDR2 is SVGAGI. V lost 7 bases and J lost 7, with 13 bases in between.

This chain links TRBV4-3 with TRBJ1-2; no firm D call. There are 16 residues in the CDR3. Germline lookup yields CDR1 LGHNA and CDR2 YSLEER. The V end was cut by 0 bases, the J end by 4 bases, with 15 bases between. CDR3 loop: CASSQDGGLSVYGYTF. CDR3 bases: TGCGCCAGCAGCCAAGATGGAGGGTTGAGTGTCTATGGCTACACCTTC.

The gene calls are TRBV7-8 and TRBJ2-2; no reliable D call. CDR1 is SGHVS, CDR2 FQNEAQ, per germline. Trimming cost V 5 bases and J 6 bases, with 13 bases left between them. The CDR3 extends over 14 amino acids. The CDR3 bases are TGTGCCAGCAGCCCCAAACGGGTTCCCGGGGAGCTGTTTTTT. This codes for CASSPKRVPGELFF.